This T cell receptor beta chain originates from a study of T cells in Graves' hyperthyroidism and ophthalmopathy. Study-level points and caveats: Also found in blood were most expanded thyroid clonotypes above 0.001. Median prediction lead before ophthalmopathy onset was about 6.5 months with the model.

In its sample, this clonotype was seen once. The antigen remains undetermined. Pregnant or lactating patients were excluded, as were those with uncontrolled infection or other autoimmune disease. Trimming cost V 7 bases and J 8 bases, with 8 bases left between them. Germline CDR1 reads MNHNS; CDR2 reads SASEGT. The CDR3 is 10 residues long. TCR beta CDR3 regions were amplified from RNA transcripts. The TCR CDR3 first-round RT-PCR relied on the HTBI primer set. TCRdb processed the multiplex PCR reads anew with MiXCR; each CDR3 protein has one entry. The sample lists 550,000 to 700,000 distinct CDR3 sequences; 46% were seen once.

This sequence originates from an adult woman with Graves' disease, either hyperthyroidism or ophthalmopathy (not recorded which). This chain uses TRBV6-1 with TRBJ1-2; D ambiguous. The sample consisted of peripheral blood or thyroid tissue (not recorded which). The CDR3 loop is CASTRAGYTF. The CDR3 bases are TGTGCCAGCACCCGTGCGGGCTACACCTTC.